This T cell receptor (beta chain) was captured in a study of blood T cell repertoires in COVID-19. This CDR3 is 12 amino acids long. The V end was cut by 7 bases, the J end by 5 bases, with 9 bases between. Germline V CDR1 and CDR2: GTSNPN, SVGIG (reference sequence). Assay used: immunoSEQ multiplex PCR; TCRdb lists only in-frame clones, some missing. Among around 46,000 clones, approximately 80% were seen once, and the ten largest hold under 60%. The rearrangement uses TRBV30 and TRBJ1-6, with unresolved D. This TCR was sampled from a man between 65 and 85 years old with acute or convalescent COVID-19. The sequenced sample was peripheral blood. This CDR3 reads CASGIDNSPLHF. In DNA, the CDR3 is TGTGCCTCCGGGATTGATAATTCACCCCTCCACTTT.